Here is one T cell receptor (beta chain) with its context. Its specificity is not known. This CDR3 region has 19 residues. The germline V gene encodes CDR1 MDHEN and CDR2 SYDVKM. Trimming took 2 bases from V and 7 from J; bases not matched to a gene: 11. This table comes from immunoSEQ multiplex PCR, and its TCRdb copy is limited to in-frame clones, with some not included. The data show under 65,000 clones, about 80% seen once. The sample is drawn from a study of T cells in localized non-small cell lung cancer. Study-wide points: Higher adjacent-lung clonality was associated with shorter survival. Because sequencing included only one region (of the tumor), heterogeneity remains possible.

The J gene is TRBJ2-1, the V gene TRBV28, with 16 bases that match TRBD2. The sample in question was peripheral blood, obtained before any cancer treatment. This TCR was sampled from a female donor at least 60 years old with stage II squamous cell lung carcinoma. This CDR3 is CASSLVGLAGGQRRNEQFF. As DNA, the CDR3 is TGTGCCAGCAGTTTAGTGGGACTAGCGGGGGGGCAAAGGAGGAATGAGCAGTTCTTC.